The source of this T cell receptor beta chain is a study of blood T cells in healthy people across ages (dated by TCRdb to between 2014 and 2017). For the wider study: In model experiments, template switching captured roughly one uniquely barcoded TCR beta cDNA molecule for every two T cells. Age-related changes in TCR beta repertoire diversity were measured in the study by deep sequencing normalized with unique cDNA molecular identifiers. The donors were divided into four age groups: young (average approximately 17 years), middle-aged (roughly 42), aged (under 70) and long-lived (82). To avoid experimental bias, donors of different ages were distributed randomly across sequencing lanes. Using the same blood draw, the study looked at two additional independent replicas of 1 million unique cDNA reads for two donors, one aged 18 to 29 and the other aged 80 or older. Overall study results and their limits: As age increased, observed TCR beta diversity per million T cells dropped in a roughly linear way, and a significant reduction was already evident by age about 40. Estimates of total diversity based on one million sequenced T cells were considered lower bounds and underestimates. Compared with the aged group, the long-lived group had more naive CD4+ T cells, fewer expanded clones and increased TCR diversity, suggesting age selection. The CMV infection status of donors was not known, potentially confounding age-related changes in expanded clonotypes. Since profiling was done on bulk unsorted PBMCs, naive and antigen-experienced compartments could not be conclusively compared. There was a strong correlation between observed TCR beta diversity and the percentage of naive T cells measured by flow cytometry.

Germline trimming amounts to 1 base on V and 10 bases on J, with 8 as the count of junction bases outside the gene matches. CDR1 and CDR2 are drawn from the germline V gene (reference sequence): DFQATT, SNEGSKA. The CDR3 measures 13 amino acids from cysteine to phenylalanine. Of all the DNA, just the CDR3 is kept, 39 bases in frame from base 1. Systemically healthy Caucasian individuals from Russia, about 38 in total and aged roughly 6 to 100 years, were included as donors. Each donor gave ten milliliters of peripheral blood, collected into EDTA-treated Vacutainer tubes. Ficoll-Paque density-gradient centrifugation was used to isolate PBMCs, with at least 7 million obtained per sample. Total RNA, at least 6 micrograms per sample, was extracted from PBMCs with Trizol reagent. For every donor, flow cytometry on a PBMC aliquot measured the percentage of naive CD45RAhigh/CD27high T cells. The method was 5' RACE. TCRdb records Illumina HiSeq 2500 as the sequencer. The second PCR ran for roughly 7 to 11 cycles and used a J-beta primer mix along with a sample-barcoded 5' primer. Each TCR beta cDNA molecule received a unique molecular identifier from a template-switch 5' adaptor carrying 12 random nucleotides. Each sample yielded at least 2.5 million CDR3-containing paired-end reads. All of the RNA was converted into first-strand cDNA using the Mint cDNA synthesis kit, with a TRBC-specific oligonucleotide serving as the primer. All cDNA was treated with uracil-DNA glycosylase and then went through a first 18-cycle PCR with the universal primers M1SS and BC2_uni_R. The original pipeline was this. For normalization, 1 million high-quality reads, each with a distinct molecular identifier, were randomly selected from each sample. Reads sharing molecular identifiers were discarded rather than binned into consensus sequences. MiTCR, with a Q25 quality threshold and the strictest error-elimination algorithm, was used for CDR3 identification, clonotype clustering and error correction. A nonparametric unseen species model using Euler transformation provided a lower-bound estimate of total TCR beta diversity. Using fastp trimming at Q25 and MiXCR clonotype assembly, TCRdb reanalyzed the public sequencing data and kept in-frame beta chains. Under each unique CDR3 protein, matching rows form one entry showing the most common genes and DNA. These V and J calls originate from TCRdb's pipeline instead of the authors' own analysis. For this sample the table gives 500,000 to 600,000 distinct CDR3 sequences, of which about 25% were detected only once. The ten largest clonotypes hold less than 20% of the sample.

This clonotype was counted only a few times. Its target antigen remains unknown. No much larger clonotype is one base removed from it; base qualities were not supplied. Sample: blood. The chain is encoded by TRBV20-1 joined to TRBJ1-1, with 8 middle bases fitting TRBD1. This sequence originates from a woman aged 70-85 years in good health. The bases are TGCAGTGCTAGAGTCCCCCAGGGGGCGGGAGCTTTCTTT. Its coded protein is CSARVPQGAGAFF.